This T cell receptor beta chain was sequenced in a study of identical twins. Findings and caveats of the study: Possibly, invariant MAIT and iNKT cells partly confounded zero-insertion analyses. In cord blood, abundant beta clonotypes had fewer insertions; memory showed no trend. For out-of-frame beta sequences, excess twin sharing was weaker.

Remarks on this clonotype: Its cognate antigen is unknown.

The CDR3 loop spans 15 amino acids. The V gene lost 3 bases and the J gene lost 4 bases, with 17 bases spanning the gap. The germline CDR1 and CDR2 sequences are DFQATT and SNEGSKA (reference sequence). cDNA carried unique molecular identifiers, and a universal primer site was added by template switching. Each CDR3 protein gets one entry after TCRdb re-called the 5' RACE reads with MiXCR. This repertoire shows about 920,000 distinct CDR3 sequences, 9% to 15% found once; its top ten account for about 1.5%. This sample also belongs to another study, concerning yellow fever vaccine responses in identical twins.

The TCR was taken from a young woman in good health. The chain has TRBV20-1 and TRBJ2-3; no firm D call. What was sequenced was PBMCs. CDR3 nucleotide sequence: TGCAGTGCTAGGGCATACGGGTTACCCCCAGATACGCAGTATTTT. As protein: CSARAYGLPPDTQYF.